This T cell receptor (beta chain) was recorded in a study of cytotoxic CD8 clonotypes in ibrutinib-treated CLL. General study results and limits: Clonality, elevated at ibrutinib response, dropped back toward baseline at progression.

As regards this clone: Its matching antigen is unknown.

Depths of 1 in 200,000 to 1 in 1 million T cells were the sequencing target. Sequencing was performed with immunoSEQ multiplex PCR; in TCRdb, only in-frame clones are kept and a portion is missing. Of about 270,000 clones listed, approximately 76% are singletons. The source was PBMCs, collected at disease progression, from a patient treated with ibrutinib. This TCR came from a human donor with chronic lymphocytic leukemia.

CDR3 bases: TGTGCCAGCAGCCAATATGGGGGGCTTAATTCACCCCTCCACTTT. Translated: CASSQYGGLNSPLHF. J is TRBJ1-6 and V is TRBV14; maybe TRBD1 (6 bases). There are 15 residues in the CDR3. Trimming took off 2 bases at V and 6 bases at J, with 11 bases between the two ends. CDR1 is SGHDN and CDR2 is FVKESK in the germline V gene.